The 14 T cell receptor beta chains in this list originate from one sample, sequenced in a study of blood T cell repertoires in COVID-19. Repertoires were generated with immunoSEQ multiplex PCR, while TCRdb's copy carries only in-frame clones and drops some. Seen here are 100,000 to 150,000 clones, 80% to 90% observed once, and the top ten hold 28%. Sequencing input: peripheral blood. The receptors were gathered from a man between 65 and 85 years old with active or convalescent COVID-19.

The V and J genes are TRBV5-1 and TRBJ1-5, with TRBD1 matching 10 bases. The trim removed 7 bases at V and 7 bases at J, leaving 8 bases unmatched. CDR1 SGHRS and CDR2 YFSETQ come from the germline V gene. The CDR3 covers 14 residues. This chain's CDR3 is CASSLGTGVQPQHF. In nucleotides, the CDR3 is TGCGCCAGCTCCCTAGGGACAGGGGTACAGCCCCAGCATTTT.

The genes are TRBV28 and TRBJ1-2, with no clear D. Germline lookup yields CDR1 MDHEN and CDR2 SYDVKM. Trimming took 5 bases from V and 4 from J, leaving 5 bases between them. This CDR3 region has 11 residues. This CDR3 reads CASSTVYGYTF. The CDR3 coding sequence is TGTGCCAGCAGTACAGTCTATGGCTACACCTTC.

DNA for the CDR3: TGTGCCAGCAGTTTAGGAGGGCCTTATGGCTACACCTTC. It yields the protein CASSLGGPYGYTF. The gene calls are TRBV12-3 or TRBV12-4 and TRBJ1-2, with unresolved D. V was pared by 1 base and J by 5 bases, with 8 bases between. The CDR3 covers 13 residues.

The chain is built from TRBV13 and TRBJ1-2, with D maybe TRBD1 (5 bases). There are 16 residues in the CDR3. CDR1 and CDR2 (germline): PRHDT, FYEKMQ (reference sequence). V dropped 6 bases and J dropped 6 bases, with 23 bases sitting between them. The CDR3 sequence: CASSFGLPQGEDGYTF. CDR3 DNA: TGTGCCAGCAGTTTTGGATTACCTCAAGGGGAGGATGGCTACACCTTC. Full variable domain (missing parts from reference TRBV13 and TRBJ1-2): AAGVIQSPRHLIKEKRETATLKCYPIPRHDTVYWYQQGPGQDPQFLISFYEKMQSDKGSIPDRFSAQQFSDYHSELNMSSLELGDSALYFCASSFGLPQGEDGYTFGSGTRLTVV.

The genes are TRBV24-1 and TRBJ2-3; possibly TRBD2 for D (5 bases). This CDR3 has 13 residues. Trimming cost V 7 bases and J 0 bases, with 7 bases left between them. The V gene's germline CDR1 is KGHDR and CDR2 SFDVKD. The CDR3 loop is CATRDSSTDTQYF. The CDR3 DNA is TGTGCCACCAGGGACTCTAGCACAGATACGCAGTATTTT.

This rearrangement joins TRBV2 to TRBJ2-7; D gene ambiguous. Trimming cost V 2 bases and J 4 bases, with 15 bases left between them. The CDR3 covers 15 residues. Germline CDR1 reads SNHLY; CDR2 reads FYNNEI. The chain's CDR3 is CASSEPKGPGYEQYF. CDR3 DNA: TGTGCCAGCAGTGAACCGAAAGGTCCCGGGTACGAGCAGTACTTC. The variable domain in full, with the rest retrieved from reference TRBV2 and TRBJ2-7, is EPEVTQTPSHQVTQMGQEVILRCVPISNHLYFYWYRQILGQKVEFLVSFYNNEISEKSEIFDDQFSVERPDGSNFTLKIRSTKLEDSAMYFCASSEPKGPGYEQYFGPGTRLTVT.

The CDR3 region is CAWRVSGGGNQPQHF. CDR3 nucleotides: TGTGCCTGGAGGGTATCGGGGGGCGGCAATCAGCCCCAGCATTTT. J is TRBJ1-5 and V is TRBV30; maybe TRBD1 (6 bases). Between the trimmed V and J ends, which lost 3 bases and 2 bases, there was a span of 14 bases. The germline V gene has CDR1 GTSNPN and CDR2 SVGIG (reference sequence). The CDR3 is 15 amino acids.

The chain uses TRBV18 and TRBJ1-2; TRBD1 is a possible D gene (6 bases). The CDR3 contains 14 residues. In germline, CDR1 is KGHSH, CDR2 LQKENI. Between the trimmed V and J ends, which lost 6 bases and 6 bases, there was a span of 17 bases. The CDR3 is CASSPFRGADGYTF. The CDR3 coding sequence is TGTGCCAGCTCCCCATTTCGGGGGGCGGATGGCTACACCTTC.

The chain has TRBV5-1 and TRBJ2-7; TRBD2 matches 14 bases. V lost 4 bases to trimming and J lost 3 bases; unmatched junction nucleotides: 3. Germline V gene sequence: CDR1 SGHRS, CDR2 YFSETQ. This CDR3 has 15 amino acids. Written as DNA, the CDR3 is TGCGCCAGCAGCCCCGGACTAGCGGGAGGCTACGAGCAGTACTTC. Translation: CASSPGLAGGYEQYF.

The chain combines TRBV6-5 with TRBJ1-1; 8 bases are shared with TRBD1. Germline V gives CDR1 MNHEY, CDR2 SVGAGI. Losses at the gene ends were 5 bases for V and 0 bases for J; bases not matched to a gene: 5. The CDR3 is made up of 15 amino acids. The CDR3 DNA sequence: TGTGCCAGCAGTCCCCAGGGGGCCATGAACACTGAAGCTTTCTTT. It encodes CASSPQGAMNTEAFF.

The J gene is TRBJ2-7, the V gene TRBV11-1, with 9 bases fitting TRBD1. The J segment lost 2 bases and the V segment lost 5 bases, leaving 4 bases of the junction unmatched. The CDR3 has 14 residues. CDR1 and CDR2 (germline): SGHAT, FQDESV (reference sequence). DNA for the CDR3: TGTGCCAGCAGCCCCGGACAGGGGACCTACGAGCAGTACTTC. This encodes CASSPGQGTYEQYF.

In nucleotides, the CDR3 is TGTGCCAGCAGCGTAGCACCGGGGGGGAATGTTGAAGCTTTCTTT. It yields the protein CASSVAPGGNVEAFF. The chain combines TRBV9 with TRBJ1-1; the D gene is possibly TRBD1 (5 bases). This CDR3 spans 15 amino acids. The V end lost 0 bases, the J end lost 7 bases, and 16 bases lay between the germline ends. Looked up from germline, CDR1 is SGDLS and CDR2 is YYNGEE.

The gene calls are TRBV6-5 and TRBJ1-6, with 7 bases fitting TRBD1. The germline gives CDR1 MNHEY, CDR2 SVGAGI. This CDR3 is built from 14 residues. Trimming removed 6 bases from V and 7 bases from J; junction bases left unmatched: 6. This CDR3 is CASRSGQRNSPLHF. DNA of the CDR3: TGTGCCAGCAGGTCGGGACAGCGCAATTCACCCCTCCACTTT.

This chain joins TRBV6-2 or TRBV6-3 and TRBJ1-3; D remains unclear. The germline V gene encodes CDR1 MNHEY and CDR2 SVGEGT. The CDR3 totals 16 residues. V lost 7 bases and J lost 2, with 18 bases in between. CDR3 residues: CASNPSGAIPGNTIYF. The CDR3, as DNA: TGTGCCAGCAACCCCTCCGGAGCCATCCCTGGAAACACCATATATTTT.